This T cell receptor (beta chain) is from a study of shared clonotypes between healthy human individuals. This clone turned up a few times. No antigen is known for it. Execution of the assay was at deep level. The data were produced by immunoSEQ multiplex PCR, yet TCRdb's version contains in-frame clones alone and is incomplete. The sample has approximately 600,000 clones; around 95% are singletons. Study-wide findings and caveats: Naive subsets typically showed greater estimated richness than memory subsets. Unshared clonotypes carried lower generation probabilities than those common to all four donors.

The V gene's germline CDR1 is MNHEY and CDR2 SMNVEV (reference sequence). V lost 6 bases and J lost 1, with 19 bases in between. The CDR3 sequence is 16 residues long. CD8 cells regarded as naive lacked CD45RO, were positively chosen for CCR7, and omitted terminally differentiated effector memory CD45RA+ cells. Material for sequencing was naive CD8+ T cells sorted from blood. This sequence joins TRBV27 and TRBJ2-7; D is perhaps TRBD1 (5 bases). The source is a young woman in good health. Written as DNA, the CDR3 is TGTGCCAGCAGACCCTACAGGAACCTGGATTCCTACGAGCAGTACTTC. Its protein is CASRPYRNLDSYEQYF.